This entry lists 29 T cell receptor beta chains sequenced from one sample in a study of T and B cells in COVID-19 patients. Each TRB amplification used roughly 230-550 ng of genomic DNA from blood. BIOMED2 TRB-A/B primer pools were used in multiplex TRB PCR. Via MiXCR, TCRdb re-called the multiplex PCR reads, giving one row per CDR3 protein. The sample gives under 7,500 distinct CDR3 sequences, 25% to 30% of which show up once; about 11% is in the top ten. Input material: blood. The source of these receptors is a human donor with active COVID-19.

Ten or more counts support this clonotype. The V call is TRBV24-1, the J call TRBJ2-2; D uncertain. Trimming removed 0 bases at V and 7 bases at J, with 2 bases between. This CDR3 has 12 residues. Germline lookup yields CDR1 KGHDR and CDR2 SFDVKD. The CDR3: CATSDLSGELFF. CDR3 DNA: TGTGCCACCAGTGATTTGAGCGGGGAGCTGTTTTTT.

By its share, this clonotype is medium-sized (0.01 to 0.1%). This sequence joins TRBV18 and TRBJ2-7, with TRBD2 identical over 9 bases. CDR3 size: 16 residues. Germline values: CDR1 KGHSH, CDR2 LQKENI. Unmatched junction bases numbered 10, after V lost 3 bases and J lost 4 bases. The CDR3 DNA sequence: TGTGCCAGCTCACCCCAAGGGGCGGGAGGGCCGTACGAGCAGTACTTC. It translates to CASSPQGAGGPYEQYF.

The CDR3: CASGLGTSGYNEQFF. The DNA for the CDR3 is TGTGCCAGCGGGTTGGGGACTAGCGGGTACAATGAGCAGTTCTTC. The chain joins TRBV19 to TRBJ2-1; 12 positions match TRBD2. V trimming: 9 bases; J trimming: 4 bases; junction bases outside the gene matches: 7. The CDR3 contains 15 residues. Per the germline V gene, CDR1 is LNHDA and CDR2 is SQIVND (reference sequence).

The gene calls are TRBV7-9 and TRBJ2-7; 8 bases fit TRBD1. This CDR3 spans 16 amino acids. Trimming cost V 5 bases and J 5 bases; bases outside gene matches: 14. Germline V CDR1 and CDR2: SEHNR, FQNEAQ (reference sequence). The CDR3 reads CASSQKTGAELHEQYF. The CDR3 DNA reads TGTGCCAGCAGCCAAAAGACAGGGGCCGAATTGCACGAGCAGTACTTC.

The count of this clonotype is one. The genes are TRBV4-3 and TRBJ1-2, with D perhaps TRBD1 (5 bases). Germline CDR1 LGHNA, CDR2 YSLEER. V was pared by 0 bases and J by 5 bases, with 13 bases between. The CDR3 totals 15 residues. The CDR3: CASSQDEGLYYGYTF. The CDR3, as DNA: TGCGCCAGCAGCCAAGATGAGGGGTTGTATTATGGCTACACCTTC.

The chain is built from TRBV29-1 and TRBJ2-7, with D possibly matching TRBD1 (5 bases). The CDR3 runs 15 residues. CDR1 is SQVTM and CDR2 is ANQGSEA in the germline V gene. The V and J ends lost 7 bases and 0 bases respectively, with 19 bases between them. Here the CDR3 reads CSAPLSGASSYEQYF. CDR3 DNA: TGCAGCGCTCCATTATCTGGGGCGAGCTCCTACGAGCAGTACTTC.

Concerning this clonotype itself: Because the CDR3 is missing its conserved closing phenylalanine or tryptophan, this is likely a read error. V usage is TRBV20-1 and J usage is TRBJ1-3, with 10 bases that match TRBD1. CDR1 and CDR2 from the germline V gene are DFQATT and SNEGSKA (reference sequence). After removal of 2 bases from V and 7 bases from J, the junction contained 8 bases not matched to a gene. The CDR3 is 15 amino acids. Written as DNA, the CDR3 is TGCAGTGCTAGACCGGGAGGGACAGGGGTTAACACCATATATTTG. It translates to CSARPGGTGVNTIYL.

This clonotype is deemed medium-sized (0.01 to 0.1%). The gene calls are TRBV6-1 and TRBJ2-3, with 11 positions matching TRBD2. CDR1 and CDR2 from the germline V gene are MNHNS and SASEGT. With 7 bases clipped from V and 9 bases from J, the junction kept 15 bases outside the gene matches. The CDR3 contains 16 residues. This CDR3 is CASTPPTSGSTGTQYF. CDR3 DNA: TGTGCCAGCACGCCACCCACTAGCGGGAGTACGGGCACGCAGTATTTT.

A note on this clonotype: One base away lies a much larger clone, so this may be a sequencing read error. The J gene is TRBJ2-2, the V gene TRBV10-3; maybe TRBD2 (6 bases). The CDR3 has 14 amino acids. The germline V gene has CDR1 ENHRY and CDR2 SYGVKD. CDR3 bases: TGTGCCATCAGTTTTGGGGAGGACACCGGGGAGCCGTTTTTT. It specifies CAISFGEDTGEPFF.

The chain joins TRBV7-2 to TRBJ2-5; 8 bases align to TRBD1. J lost 5 bases, V lost 6 bases, and 5 bases had no gene match. Germline assignment: CDR1 SGHTA and CDR2 FQGNSA. The CDR3 extends over 13 amino acids. The CDR3 loop is CASSPDRAETQYF. The CDR3 nucleotides are TGTGCCAGCAGTCCGGACAGGGCCGAGACCCAGTACTTC.

This clonotype is classed as medium-sized. This chain links TRBV30 with TRBJ2-2; 8 nucleotides agree with TRBD1. The CDR3 is 17 amino acids. Germline V gene sequence: CDR1 GTSNPN, CDR2 SVGIG (reference sequence). The V and J ends lost 0 bases and 4 bases, in that order; junction bases with no gene match: 10. CDR3 region: CAWSVTRNRGFTGELFF. The CDR3 DNA sequence: TGTGCCTGGAGTGTCACCCGTAACAGGGGGTTCACCGGGGAGCTGTTTTTT.

Relative to its sample, this clonotype is medium-sized. The chain employs TRBV6-2 or TRBV6-3 and TRBJ2-1; TRBD2 is a possible D gene (6 bases). CDR1 is MNHEY and CDR2 is SVGEGT in the germline V gene. This CDR3 has 14 amino acids. The V end was cut by 5 bases, the J end by 5 bases, with 13 bases between. CDR3 region: CASSPAGTHNEQFF. CDR3 nucleotides: TGTGCCAGCAGTCCGGCCGGGACTCACAATGAGCAGTTCTTC.

By share of the sample, this clonotype is large. V usage is TRBV19 and J usage is TRBJ1-1; D remains ambiguous. The germline V gene has CDR1 LNHDA and CDR2 SQIVND (reference sequence). V dropped 0 bases and J dropped 4 bases, with 12 bases sitting between them. The length of the CDR3 is 15 residues. This chain's CDR3 is CASSIEEGVSTEAFF. DNA for the CDR3: TGTGCCAGTAGTATAGAAGAGGGTGTTAGCACTGAAGCTTTCTTT.

The chain is built from TRBV6-1 and TRBJ2-1, with TRBD1 identical over 9 bases. The CDR3 sequence is 15 residues long. Losses at the gene ends were 5 bases for V and 2 bases for J; bases not matched to a gene: 4. Germline CDR1 reads MNHNS; CDR2 reads SASEGT. The chain's CDR3 is CASSLRTGAYNEQFF. The CDR3, as DNA: TGTGCCAGCAGTCTAAGGACAGGGGCCTACAATGAGCAGTTCTTC.

This clonotype rates as medium-sized. For the CDR3, the DNA is TGTGCCAGCAGTTTCGGCCCACCAACGAGGGACATTCAGTACTTC. The encoded protein is CASSFGPPTRDIQYF. The chain combines TRBV6-5 with TRBJ2-4; weak D call: TRBD2 (5 bases). V dropped 4 bases and J dropped 8 bases, with 18 bases sitting between them. CDR1 is MNHEY, CDR2 SVGAGI, per germline. CDR3 length equals 15 residues.

A few counts support this clonotype. The chain joins TRBV28 to TRBJ2-2; possible D gene TRBD2, 5 bases. V was shortened by 4 bases and J by 4 bases, with 13 bases between the two germline ends. The CDR3 sequence is 15 residues long. Germline V gene sequence: CDR1 MDHEN, CDR2 SYDVKM. The CDR3 nucleotides are TGTGCCAGCAGTTCCATGAGGGCCCTCACCGGGGAGCTGTTTTTT. Protein sequence: CASSSMRALTGELFF.

J is TRBJ2-7 and V is TRBV11-1; D might be TRBD2 (5 bases). With 5 bases removed from V and 3 bases from J, the gap between germline ends came to 20 bases. CDR3 length: 16 amino acids. Germline assignment: CDR1 SGHAT and CDR2 FQDESV (reference sequence). CDR3 coding DNA: TGTGCCAGCAGCGCCAGACTATCCCGAAAAGGCTACGAGCAGTACTTC. This translates into CASSARLSRKGYEQYF.

Ten or more counts support this clonotype. This rearrangement joins TRBV27 to TRBJ2-7, with TRBD1 matching over 12 bases. CDR3 length: 16 residues. Looked up from germline, CDR1 is MNHEY and CDR2 is SMNVEV (reference sequence). V lost 2 bases, J lost 6 bases, and 8 bases stayed unmatched. The CDR3 nucleotides read TGTGCCAGCAGTTTAGGGGCGGGGACAGGGGGCTCCGAGCAGTACTTC. Its protein product is CASSLGAGTGGSEQYF.

This clonotype came up a few times. The V gene is TRBV4-3, the J gene TRBJ2-6; D possibly uses TRBD1 or TRBD2 (6 bases each). Trimming removed 0 bases at V and 0 bases at J, with 21 bases between. The CDR3 consists of 21 residues. CDR1 is LGHNA and CDR2 is YSLEER in the germline V gene. This CDR3 reads CASSQEGGGLAFDSGANVLTF. The CDR3 bases are TGCGCCAGCAGCCAAGAAGGAGGGGGGCTAGCCTTCGACTCTGGGGCCAACGTCCTGACTTTC.

This clonotype was counted at least ten times. The chain joins TRBV12-3 or TRBV12-4 to TRBJ1-5; D gene unclear. The CDR3 contains 19 residues. Trimming cost V 2 bases and J 4 bases, with 24 bases left between them. CDR3 region: CASSLNSGLRLPYNQPQHF. The CDR3 DNA sequence: TGTGCCAGCAGTTTAAATTCCGGCCTCCGTCTCCCTTATAATCAGCCCCAGCATTTT.

This CDR3 is CASSLEVDQPQHF. CDR3 in DNA: TGCGCCAGCAGCCTCGAGGTGGATCAGCCCCAGCATTTT. The chain carries TRBV5-1 and TRBJ1-5; unclear D gene. The CDR3 runs 13 residues. Germline V gene lookup returns CDR1 SGHRS and CDR2 YFSETQ. V was clipped by 4 bases and J by 5 bases, with 10 bases between them.

By share, this clonotype counts as medium-sized. The V call is TRBV19, the J call TRBJ1-4; 8 bases map to TRBD1. The CDR3 spans 17 residues. CDR1 LNHDA and CDR2 SQIVND come from the germline V gene (reference sequence). J was trimmed by 0 bases and V by 5 bases; bases with no gene match: 8. CDR3 amino acids: CASSLSQGVATNEKLFF. The CDR3 DNA is TGTGCCAGTAGTCTCTCACAGGGGGTAGCAACTAATGAAAAACTGTTTTTT.

By share, this clonotype ranks as medium-sized (0.01 to 0.1%). The chain combines TRBV6-6 with TRBJ2-3; 7 bases fit TRBD2. Trimming took 4 bases from V and 4 from J; bases not matched to a gene: 5. The CDR3 consists of 14 residues. Germline CDR1 reads MNHNY; CDR2 reads SVGAGI (reference sequence). The CDR3 sequence is CASSSFLAADTQYF. Here the CDR3 DNA reads TGTGCCAGCAGTTCGTTCCTAGCGGCAGATACGCAGTATTTT.

This clonotype was detected only a few times. CDR3 amino acids: CAGGAGNYGYTF. CDR3 in DNA: TGTGCCGGGGGGGCAGGGAACTATGGCTACACCTTC. This chain uses TRBV7-2 with TRBJ1-2; a weak D match, TRBD1 (6 bases). The CDR3 is 12 amino acids. Trimming pared 11 bases from V and 2 bases from J, leaving 12 bases between. Germline CDR1 and CDR2: SGHTA and FQGNSA.

The rearrangement links TRBV2 to TRBJ1-2, with D tentatively TRBD1 (5 bases). Germline V gene data show CDR1 as SNHLY and CDR2 as FYNNEI. This CDR3 comprises 13 residues. The V gene lost 8 bases and the J gene lost 2 bases, with 12 bases spanning the gap. In nucleotides, the CDR3 is TGTGCCAGCTTAAAGAGGGACAACTATGGCTACACCTTC. Its protein product is CASLKRDNYGYTF.

This clonotype is termed medium-sized. This rearrangement joins TRBV30 to TRBJ2-7, with 10 bases lining up with TRBD2. Germline V gene lookup returns CDR1 GTSNPN and CDR2 SVGIG (reference sequence). With 5 bases clipped from V and 7 bases from J, the junction kept 11 bases outside the gene matches. This CDR3 is built from 14 residues. CDR3 protein: CAWGLAGASGEQYF. The CDR3 DNA sequence: TGTGCCTGGGGCCTAGCGGGAGCATCGGGGGAGCAGTACTTC.

This clonotype appeared a few times. Germline and junction disagree at one end, which may indicate a read error. The V and J genes are TRBV6-2 or TRBV6-3 and TRBJ2-5, with D unclear. The CDR3 runs 12 residues. Germline CDR1 and CDR2: MNHEY and SVGEGT. Written as DNA, the CDR3 is TGTGTCAGCAAGGGCAGTCAAGAGACCCAGTACTTC. This codes for CVSKGSQETQYF.

J is TRBJ1-1 and V is TRBV7-2; weak D call: TRBD1 (6 bases). The CDR3 is 14 residues long. Germline V gives CDR1 SGHTA, CDR2 FQGNSA. V was shortened by 3 bases and J by 2 bases, with 10 bases between the two germline ends. The CDR3 region has the DNA TGTGCCAGCAGCTTCGGACAGTCTAACACTGAAGCTTTCTTT. Translation: CASSFGQSNTEAFF.

By share, this clonotype ranks as medium-sized. This chain uses TRBV6-5 with TRBJ1-5; D is undetermined. The CDR3 consists of 16 residues. Germline CDR1 is MNHEY and CDR2 is SVGAGI. Trimming removed 0 bases from V and 4 bases from J, with 13 bases in between. CDR3 DNA: TGTGCCAGCAGTTACTCCCGACCCCCGCGGAATCAGCCCCAGCATTTT. This codes for CASSYSRPPRNQPQHF.